The T cell receptor (beta chain) under discussion was sequenced for a study of blood T cells in healthy people across ages. Alongside a J-beta primer mix, a sample-barcoded 5' primer served in a second PCR lasting about 7 to 11 cycles. TCRdb re-analysed the 5' RACE reads in MiXCR, keeping a single row per CDR3 protein. This table has about 1,500,000 distinct CDR3 sequences, roughly 27% appearing once. CDR3 length: 16 residues. The V gene lost 0 bases and the J gene lost 1 base, with 13 bases spanning the gap. CDR1 is SGHRS and CDR2 is YFSETQ in the germline V gene. This clonotype was sampled from a woman between 25 and 40 years old in good health. The rearrangement uses TRBV5-1 and TRBJ1-1; possible D gene TRBD1, 5 bases. Sequenced material: blood. The CDR3 sequence is CASSLAPGRWNTEAFF. The CDR3 region has the DNA TGCGCCAGCAGCTTGGCTCCGGGACGGTGGAACACTGAAGCTTTCTTT.